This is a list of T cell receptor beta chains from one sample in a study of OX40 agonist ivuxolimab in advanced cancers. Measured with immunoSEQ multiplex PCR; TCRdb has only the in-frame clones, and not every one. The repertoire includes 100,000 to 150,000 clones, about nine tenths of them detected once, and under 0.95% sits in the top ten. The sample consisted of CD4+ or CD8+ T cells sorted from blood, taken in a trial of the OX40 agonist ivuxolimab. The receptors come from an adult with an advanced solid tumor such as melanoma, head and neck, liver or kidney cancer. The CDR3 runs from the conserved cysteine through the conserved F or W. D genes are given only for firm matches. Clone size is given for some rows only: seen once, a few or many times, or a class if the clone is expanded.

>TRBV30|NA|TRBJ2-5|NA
TGTGCCTGGAGTGTAAAGCAGACACAAGAGACCCAGTACTTC
CAWSVKQTQETQYF
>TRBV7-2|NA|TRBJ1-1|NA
TGTGCCAGCAGCCCTCTGACATATCACTTGAACACTGAAGCTTTCTTT
CASSPLTYHLNTEAFF
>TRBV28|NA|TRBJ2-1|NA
TGTGCCAGCATGGCAGGTGAGCAGTTCTTC
CASMAGEQFF
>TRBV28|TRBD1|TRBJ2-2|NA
TGTGCCAGCAGTCGAAACCCAGGGACAGGCGAGAACACCGGGGAGCTGTTTTTT
CASSRNPGTGENTGELFF
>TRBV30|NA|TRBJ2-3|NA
TGTGCCTGGAACCCAGACTTCACAGATACGCAGTATTTT
CAWNPDFTDTQYF
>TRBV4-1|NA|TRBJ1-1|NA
TGCGCCAGCAGCCTTCGACTGCTGAACACTGAAGCTTTCTTT
CASSLRLLNTEAFF
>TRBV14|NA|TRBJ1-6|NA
TGTGCCAGCAGCCAAGGTCTGGGTTCACCCCTCCACTTT
CASSQGLGSPLHF
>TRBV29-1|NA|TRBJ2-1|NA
TGCAGCTCCTTTACAGGGAGTGGTGGGAATGAGCAGTTCTTC
CSSFTGSGGNEQFF
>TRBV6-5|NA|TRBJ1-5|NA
TGTGCCAGCAGGGAAAACAAAAATCAGCCCCAGCATTTT
CASRENKNQPQHF
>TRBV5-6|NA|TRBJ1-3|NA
TGTGCCAGCAGCCCCATTGCTACACTCTCTGGAAACACCATATATTTT
CASSPIATLSGNTIYF
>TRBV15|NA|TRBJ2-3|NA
TGTGCCACCAGCATCCCTCGAGATACGCAGTATTTT
CATSIPRDTQYF
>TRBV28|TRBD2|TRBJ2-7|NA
TGTGCCAGCAGCAAGAGCGGGAGGGTCAACGAGCAGTACTTC
CASSKSGRVNEQYF
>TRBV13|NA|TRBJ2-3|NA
TGTGCCAGCAGCTTATCCCAGGGCGGCACAGATACGCAGTATTTT
CASSLSQGGTDTQYF
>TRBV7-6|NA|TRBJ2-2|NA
TGTGCCAGCATCACGGAGGGCAGCCTAGGTCACACCGGGGAGCTGTTTTTT
CASITEGSLGHTGELFF
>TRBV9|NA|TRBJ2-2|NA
TGTGCCAGCAGCGTTAATCCTAGTTTGGTTCCCGGGGAGCTGTTTTTT
CASSVNPSLVPGELFF
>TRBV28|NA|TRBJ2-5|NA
TGTGCCAGCAGCCCCCTCTCGGGGGGCGAAGAGACCCAGTACTTC
CASSPLSGGEETQYF
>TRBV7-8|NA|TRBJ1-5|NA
TGTGCCAGCAGCCCAGTGCGTGCACGCAATCAGCCCCAGCATTTT
CASSPVRARNQPQHF
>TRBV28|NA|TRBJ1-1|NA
TGTGCCAGCAGGTCGACCCCAACTAGGGCTGAAGCTTTCTTT
CASRSTPTRAEAFF
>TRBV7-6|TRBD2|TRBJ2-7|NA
TGTGCCAGCAGCTTGATGCATACGAGTGGGAGGGCCTCCGAGCAGTACTTC
CASSLMHTSGRASEQYF
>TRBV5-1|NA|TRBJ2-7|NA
TGCGCCAGCAGCCCCCTAGTAGGGACCTCCTACGAGCAGTACTTC
CASSPLVGTSYEQYF
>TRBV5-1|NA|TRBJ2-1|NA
TGCGCCAGCAGCTTGGGGGACACTGAGCAGTTCTTC
CASSLGDTEQFF
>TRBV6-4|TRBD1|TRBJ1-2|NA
TGTGCCAGCAGCCAAGGGACAGAAGCCTATGGCTACACCTTC
CASSQGTEAYGYTF
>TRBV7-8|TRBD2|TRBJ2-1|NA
TGTGCCAGCAGCTTAGGGCGGGAGTACAATGAGCAGTTCTTC
CASSLGREYNEQFF
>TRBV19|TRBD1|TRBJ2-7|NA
TGTGCCAGTGCTGACAGGGGGGCCTCCTACGAGCAGTACTTC
CASADRGASYEQYF
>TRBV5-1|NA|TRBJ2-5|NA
TGCGCCAGCAGCTTAGTGGATGGGTCAACGGAGACCCAGTACTTC
CASSLVDGSTETQYF
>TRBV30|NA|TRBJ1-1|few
TGTGCCTGGAGGGGACATTTGACTGAAGCTTTCTTT
CAWRGHLTEAFF
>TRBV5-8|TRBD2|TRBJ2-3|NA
TGTGCCAGCAGGGGCGGGAGCTCCACAGATACGCAGTATTTT
CASRGGSSTDTQYF
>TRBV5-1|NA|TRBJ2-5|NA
TGCGCCAGCAGCTTGGGGACAGAAGGAGAGACCCAGTACTTC
CASSLGTEGETQYF
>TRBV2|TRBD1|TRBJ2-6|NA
TGTGCCAGCAGTGCCGGGACAGGGGGGAGCGGGGCCAACGTCCTGACTTTC
CASSAGTGGSGANVLTF
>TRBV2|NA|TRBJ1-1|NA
TGTGCCAGCACCGTGAGAGGGGAGAGAACTGAAGCTTTCTTT
CASTVRGERTEAFF
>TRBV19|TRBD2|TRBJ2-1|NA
TGTGCCAGTAGTATGGGACTAGCGGGATCTAGTGAGCAGTTCTTC
CASSMGLAGSSEQFF
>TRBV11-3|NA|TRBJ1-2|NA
TGTGCCAGCACCTTAAATAGGGGAGACGATGGCTACACCTTC
CASTLNRGDDGYTF
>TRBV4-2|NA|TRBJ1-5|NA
TGTGCCAGCAGCCGAGAAGACCCCAATCAGCCCCAGCATTTT
CASSREDPNQPQHF
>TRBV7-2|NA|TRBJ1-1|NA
TGTGCCAGCAGCCTCCCGGGCGTAGGGTACACTGAAGCTTTCTTT
CASSLPGVGYTEAFF
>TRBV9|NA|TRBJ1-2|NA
TGTGCCAGCAGCGTAGACAGGGTGGGAGGCTACACCTTC
CASSVDRVGGYTF
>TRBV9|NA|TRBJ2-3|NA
TGTGCCAGCAGCGTAGATCAGCGGCGACCGCTTATTACAGATACGCAGTATTTT
CASSVDQRRPLITDTQYF
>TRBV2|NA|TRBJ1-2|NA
TGTGCCAGCAGTGAATATAAGTCGAGCAGGATGTATAGCTACACCTTC
CASSEYKSSRMYSYTF
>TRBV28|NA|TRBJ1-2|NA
TGTGCCAGCAGTTTATTCGGACAGCCTAACTATGGCTACACCTTC
CASSLFGQPNYGYTF
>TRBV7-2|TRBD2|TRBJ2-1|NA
TGTGCCAGCAGCTCCCAGGGGGGGACTAGCGGAAGCAATGAGCAGTTCTTC
CASSSQGGTSGSNEQFF
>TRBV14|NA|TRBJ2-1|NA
TGTGCCAGCAGCCAAGAAGCCAGGGGGCAGATAGCGGGAATCCACAATGAGCAGTTCTTC
CASSQEARGQIAGIHNEQFF
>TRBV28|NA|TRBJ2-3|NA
TGTGCCAGCTGTTCCTCCGGCACAGATACGCAGTATTTT
CASCSSGTDTQYF
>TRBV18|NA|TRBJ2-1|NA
TGTGCCAGCTCCCGAGGATCACACAATGAGCAGTTCTTC
CASSRGSHNEQFF
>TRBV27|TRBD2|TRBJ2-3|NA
TGTGCCAGCGGACTAGCGGGATTAGGAGATACGCAGTATTTT
CASGLAGLGDTQYF